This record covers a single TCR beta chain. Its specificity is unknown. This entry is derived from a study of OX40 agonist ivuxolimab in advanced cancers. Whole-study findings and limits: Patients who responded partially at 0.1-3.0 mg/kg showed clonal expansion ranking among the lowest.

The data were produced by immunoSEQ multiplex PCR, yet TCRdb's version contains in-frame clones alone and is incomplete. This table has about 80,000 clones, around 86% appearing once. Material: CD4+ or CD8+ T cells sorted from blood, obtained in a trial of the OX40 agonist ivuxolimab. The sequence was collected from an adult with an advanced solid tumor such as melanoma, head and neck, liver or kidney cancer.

Written as DNA, the CDR3 is TGTGCCTGGGCCCAGGGCTCTGGAAACACCATATATTTT. Amino acids: CAWAQGSGNTIYF. The genes are TRBV30 and TRBJ1-3; TRBD1 might be the D (5 bases). The germline V gene has CDR1 GTSNPN and CDR2 SVGIG (reference sequence). The CDR3 has 13 residues. The ends were cut back, 5 bases at V and 0 bases at J, with 8 bases in the middle.